This TCR beta chain is from a study of vaccination effects on CD4 cells after COVID-19 (dated by TCRdb to between 2021 and 2024). For context, the study as a whole: The ViraFEST assay stimulated PBMC with viral peptide pools and then used TCR sequencing to identify antigen-specific CD4+ T cell clonotypes by expansion. In both COVID-19 convalescent patients and infection-naive vaccine recipients, the study compared SARS-CoV-2 spike-specific CD4+ TCR repertoires from before mRNA vaccination with those from after it. About 2.1 million PBMC per well were cultured with approximately 10 ug/ml peptides in IMDM containing approximately 4.7% human AB serum, approximately 10 IU/ml IL-2 and gentamicin. Cultures from other donors in the study were sequenced using the Oncomine TCR Beta short-read assay on an Illumina iSeq 100. Participants received two doses of either the BNT162b2 or the mRNA-1273 mRNA SARS-CoV-2 vaccine. The full study included roughly 10 COVID-19 convalescent patients and a few SARS-CoV-2-naive healthy vaccine recipients.

The cysteine opens and the valine closes a CDR3 of 15 amino acids. This entry keeps only the CDR3 DNA: 45 bases, framed from base 1. Trimming takes 1 base off V and 3 bases off J; junction bases not matched to a gene: 2. CDR1 MNHNS and CDR2 SASEGT were looked up in the germline V gene. Library preparation was by the immunoSEQ multiplex PCR assay. TCR beta CDR3 sequencing was performed on DNA from the cultured, isolated CD4+ T cells. The published analysis was carried out like this. Non-productive TCR sequences were removed and reads were trimmed to the CDR3 region, keeping CDR3s of at least 7 amino acids. Antigen-specific clonotypes were identified using the MANAFEST web app by comparison of expansion in peptide wells against reference cultures. To count as positive, a clone had to show expansion at FDR<0.05 compared with the reference and with all other wells, an odds ratio above 5, and a frequency above 0.1% in two replicate wells. A clonotype was called cross-reactive if it was significantly expanded both in SARS-CoV-2 spike wells and in at least one common cold coronavirus spike condition. CDR3 similarity was assessed by Levenshtein distance using the stringdist R package, and unrooted trees were constructed with ape in R 3.6.1. TCRdb took over this immuneACCESS table, retaining in-frame rearrangements with V and J assigned. Such tables are incomplete; in checked studies, under half of the missing clones stem from an unresolved V gene, and the remainder is unexplained. That table furnishes V, J and clone size, whereas the DNA furnished D and trimming. Across this sample there are roughly 56,000 clones, with roughly 80% seen only once. The ten biggest clones cover roughly 3.2% of the sample.

This clone was picked up a small number of times. The specificity of this receptor is unknown. There are no base qualities to consult, and no much larger clone falls within one base. After about 10 days of culture, CD4+ T cells were isolated with the EasySep CD4+ T cell isolation kit. The absence of prior SARS-CoV-2 infection in healthy vaccine recipients was confirmed by negative nucleocapsid antibodies before and after vaccination. Half of the culture medium was replaced with fresh IL-2-containing medium on days 3 and 7. Unless noted otherwise, every peptide stimulation condition was cultured in triplicate wells. Using Ficoll-Paque Plus gradient centrifugation, PBMC were separated from whole blood and then either used fresh or cryopreserved at -140C. Genomic DNA was extracted from cultured CD4+ T cells with the QIAamp micro DNA kit. Overall results and qualifications from the work: Marked clonal contraction was observed in both infection-induced and vaccine-induced clones at late post-vaccination timepoints, consistent with waning T cell responses. In healthy vaccine recipients, vaccine-induced clones were almost all SARS-CoV-2 mono-reactive, with only 1 of 255 cross-reactive with common cold coronaviruses. Only a small number of convalescent patients were included, and no early post-infection timepoints were available, which limited the study.

Rearrangement joined TRBV6-1 to TRBJ2-7, with 11 central nucleotides matching TRBD1. Sample: CD4+ T cells from PBMCs cultured without peptide, taken before COVID-19 vaccination. The clonotype comes from a human donor who received a COVID-19 vaccine. The CDR3 amino acid sequence is: CASSEGGTGGYEQYV. The DNA sequence is as follows: TGTGCCAGCAGTGAAGGAGGGACAGGGGGCTACGAGCAGTACGTC.